Below are 5 T cell receptor beta chains sequenced from a single sample in a study of CD8 T cells in ankylosing spondylitis. TCRdb re-called the 5' RACE reads through MiXCR, storing one row per CDR3 protein. The sample has just under 350,000 distinct CDR3 sequences; roughly 14% are singletons. The sample consisted of blood, either unsorted or a sorted T cell fraction (not recorded which). These receptors were collected from a male donor with ankylosing spondylitis or in good health (not recorded which).

The chain couples TRBV18 to TRBJ2-7; D might be TRBD1 (5 bases). Germline V lookup: CDR1 KGHSH, CDR2 LQKENI. This CDR3 is 16 amino acids long. V lost 6 bases and J lost 1, with 19 bases in between. DNA for the CDR3: TGTGCCAGCTCCACAGTAGCTCAGGGAAGTTCCTACGAGCAGTACTTC. Protein: CASSTVAQGSSYEQYF.

The chain has TRBV10-3 and TRBJ2-2; 7 positions match TRBD1. After removal of 11 bases from V and 4 bases from J, the junction contained 13 bases not matched to a gene. The CDR3 has 15 amino acids. Germline V gene data show CDR1 as ENHRY and CDR2 as SYGVKD. As DNA, the CDR3 is TGTGCCCTCTCCCGGACAGGCCCGGGCACCGGGGAGCTGTTTTTT. Translation gives CALSRTGPGTGELFF.

This clonotype was counted only a few times. The V gene is TRBV11-2, the J gene TRBJ2-7; 11 bases are shared with TRBD2. V dropped 0 bases and J dropped 5; count of bases not matched to a gene: 9. The CDR3 covers 17 residues. The germline V gene encodes CDR1 SGHAT and CDR2 FQNNGV. The CDR3 protein is CASSLDLRTSGSNEQYF. The CDR3, as DNA: TGTGCCAGCAGCTTAGATCTAAGAACTAGCGGGAGCAACGAGCAGTACTTC.

This clonotype was found a few times. The chain recombines TRBV5-1 with TRBJ1-5; D unclear. V dropped 6 bases and J dropped 0 bases, with 16 bases sitting between them. CDR3 size: 16 residues. CDR1 and CDR2 (germline): SGHRS, YFSETQ. The CDR3 nucleotides read TGCGCCAGCACTCTACCCCCGGGCGATAGCAATCAGCCCCAGCATTTT. Its protein product is CASTLPPGDSNQPQHF. The full variable domain, rest sourced from reference TRBV5-1 and TRBJ1-5, is KAGVTQTPRYLIKTRGQQVTLSCSPISGHRSVSWYQQTPGQGLQFLFEYFSETQRNKGNFPGRFSGRQFSNSRSEMNVSTLELGDSALYLCASTLPPGDSNQPQHFGDGTRLSIL.

This chain links TRBV12-3 or TRBV12-4 with TRBJ2-2, with a possible D match to TRBD1 (6 bases). Trimming stripped 5 bases from V and 0 bases from J, with 10 bases between. The CDR3 is 15 amino acids. This chain's CDR3 is CASSGQSANTGELFF. Here the CDR3 DNA reads TGTGCCAGCAGTGGACAGTCTGCGAACACCGGGGAGCTGTTTTTT.